This T cell receptor beta chain was captured by sequencing in a study of STAT5B mutations in CD4+ large granular lymphocyte leukemia. Libraries were prepared by immunoSEQ multiplex PCR; TCRdb keeps only in-frame clonotypes and omits some of them. The data contain 30,000 to 40,000 clones, 70% to 90% of them singletons. V was pared by 4 bases and J by 4 bases, with 12 bases between. Germline CDR1 reads SGDLS; CDR2 reads YYNGEE. The CDR3 has 14 residues. The source of this sequence is a human donor in good health. Material for sequencing was CD4+ T cells from blood buffy coats. This chain connects TRBV9 to TRBJ2-1; maybe TRBD2 (6 bases). The DNA of the CDR3 is TGTGCCAGCAGCCCCCCCGGGAGATACAATGAGCAGTTCTTC. Translation: CASSPPGRYNEQFF. Complete variable domain (other parts from reference TRBV9 and TRBJ2-1): DSGVTQTPKHLITATGQRVTLRCSPRSGDLSVYWYQQSLDQGLQFLIQYYNGEERAKGNILERFSAQQFPDLHSELNLSSLELGDSALYFCASSPPGRYNEQFFGPGTRLTVL.